A selection of T cell receptor beta chains follows, all from one sample in a study of blood T cell repertoires in COVID-19. The protocol was immunoSEQ multiplex PCR, while the TCRdb copy is restricted to in-frame clones and leaves out a portion. Of about 150,000 clones in the sample, around nine tenths were seen once. The sample taken for sequencing was peripheral blood. The receptor set was obtained from a human donor in a cohort sampled during active COVID-19. Both conserved end residues are part of each CDR3. A D gene is named only where the DNA matches it firmly. Size values are once, few and many counts, or a class for expanded clones, and some rows have none.

clone_size d_call j_call v_call cdr3_nt cdr3_aa
. . TRBJ2-7 TRBV5-1 TGCGCCAGCAGCTTGGGACAGTACGAGCAGTACTTC CASSLGQYEQYF
. TRBD2 TRBJ2-1 TRBV19 TGTGCCAGCGGGACTAGCCCCCATGAGCAGTTCTTC CASGTSPHEQFF
. TRBD1 TRBJ2-2 TRBV5-1 TGCGCCAGCAGCCGAGGACAGGGGACGGCCGGGGAGCTGTTTTTT CASSRGQGTAGELFF
few . TRBJ2-2 TRBV4-2 TGTGCCAGCAGCCGGGGGGGGCACGGGGAGCTGTTTTTT CASSRGGHGELFF
. . TRBJ2-3 TRBV2 TGTGCCAGCAGGGGAGACAACACAGATACGCAGTATTTT CASRGDNTDTQYF
. TRBD2 TRBJ2-7 TRBV6-5 TGTGCCAGCAGCCCCTGGCGGGGGAGCTCCTACGAGCAGTACTTC CASSPWRGSSYEQYF
. . TRBJ2-1 TRBV6-2/TRBV6-3 TGTGCCAGCAGTGTCACAGGGTTCAATGAGCAGTTCTTC CASSVTGFNEQFF
. TRBD1 TRBJ2-7 TRBV24-1 TGTGCCACCAGTGATCCCCAGGGGGCTGGTGAGGTCGAGCAGTACTTC CATSDPQGAGEVEQYF
. . TRBJ1-2 TRBV15 TGTGCCACCAGCAGAGACCGGACAAACTATGGCTACACCTTC CATSRDRTNYGYTF
. . TRBJ2-7 TRBV7-3 TGTGCCAGCAGCCTATCTGGCGGGGAGATCTACGAGCAGTACTTC CASSLSGGEIYEQYF
few . TRBJ2-1 TRBV9 TGTGCCAGCAGCCCTCGGGACTCCGGGAGAGGAGATGAGCAGTTCTTC CASSPRDSGRGDEQFF
. . TRBJ2-2 TRBV6-6 TGTGCCAGCAGTTACACCGGGAACACCGGGGAGCTGTTTTTT CASSYTGNTGELFF
. TRBD1 TRBJ1-2 TRBV5-4 TGTGCCAGCAGCTGGGGGTCGGAGGGGGCGAGAGGCTACACCTTC CASSWGSEGARGYTF
. TRBD1 TRBJ1-2 TRBV9 TGTGCCAGCAGCGACCGACAGGGGGGAAACTATGGCTACACCTTC CASSDRQGGNYGYTF
. TRBD1 TRBJ2-7 TRBV3-1/TRBV3-2 TGTGCCAGCAGCCAAGTTTTTAGTCGGGGACAGGGTGCCTACGAGCAGTACTTC CASSQVFSRGQGAYEQYF
. . TRBJ2-3 TRBV9 TGTGCCAGCAGCGTAGGAGAAGTACTCACAGATACGCAGTATTTT CASSVGEVLTDTQYF
once . TRBJ2-2 TRBV6-2/TRBV6-3 TGTGCCAGCAGCTCTCCCGGCCGGGGGGCGACTCCCACCGGGGAGCTGTTTTTT CASSSPGRGATPTGELFF
. . TRBJ1-6 TRBV18 TGTGCCAGCTGCCCGGATGGGCCGGGGAACTCACCCCTCCACTTT CASCPDGPGNSPLHF
. TRBD2 TRBJ2-1 TRBV5-4 TGTGCCAGCAGCTCAAGACTAGCGGGGGGGCAAGGCACCTACAATGAGCAGTTCTTC CASSSRLAGGQGTYNEQFF
. TRBD2 TRBJ2-7 TRBV20-1 TGCAGTGCTAGTGCTAGCGGGCCCTACGAGCAGTACTTC CSASASGPYEQYF
. TRBD1 TRBJ2-1 TRBV19 TGTGCCAGTAGTATGCACAGGGGGCACAATGAGCAGTTCTTC CASSMHRGHNEQFF
. TRBD1 TRBJ2-5 TRBV29-1 TGCAGCGTTGAAAGGGGGACAGAGCAAGAGACCCAGTACTTC CSVERGTEQETQYF
. . TRBJ1-3 TRBV27 TGTGCCAGCAGACCAAGGACTCCTGGAAACACCATATATTTT CASRPRTPGNTIYF
. . TRBJ2-7 TRBV12-3/TRBV12-4 TGTGCCAGCAGCAGACTAGTGTACGAGCAGTACTTC CASSRLVYEQYF
. . TRBJ1-2 TRBV27 TGTGCCATCCGTCGGGGCTACACCTTC CAIRRGYTF
. . TRBJ1-3 TRBV7-9 TGTGCCAGCAGCAATTTACGGGGGGCTGTTGGAAACACCATATATTTT CASSNLRGAVGNTIYF
. . TRBJ2-5 TRBV11-2 TGTGCCAGCAGCCGGGGAGTGCAAGAGACCCAGTACTTC CASSRGVQETQYF
once . TRBJ1-1 TRBV12-3/TRBV12-4 TGTGCCAGCAGTCTGGACATTTCTGAAGCTTTCTTT CASSLDISEAFF
. TRBD1 TRBJ2-7 TRBV12-3/TRBV12-4 TGTGCCAGCAGCCCAACAGGGGGCGAGCAGTACTTC CASSPTGGEQYF
. . TRBJ2-7 TRBV5-8 TGTGCCAGCAAGCTACTAGCTGATTTTTACGAGCAGTACTTC CASKLLADFYEQYF
. . TRBJ1-2 TRBV28 TGTGCCAGCATTACAAGAAGGGGCTATGGCTACACCTTC CASITRRGYGYTF
. TRBD2 TRBJ2-2 TRBV19 TGTGCCAGTAGTCTGGGACTAGCGGGAGGTAACACCGGGGAGCTGTTTTTT CASSLGLAGGNTGELFF
medium-sized TRBD2 TRBJ2-1 TRBV6-2/TRBV6-3 TGTGCCAGCAGTCCCCCGTCCGGGACTAGTTTCAATGAGCAGTTCTTC CASSPPSGTSFNEQFF
. . TRBJ1-5 TRBV7-9 TGTGCCAGCAGCTACCGGGGGGATCAGCCCCAGCATTTT CASSYRGDQPQHF
. TRBD1 TRBJ2-7 TRBV27 TGTGCCAGCAGTATCACAGGGACAGGGGGCTCCTACGAGCAGTACTTC CASSITGTGGSYEQYF
. . TRBJ2-1 TRBV30 TGTGCCTGGAGTGTAAATAGCCCCCATGAGCAGTTCTTC CAWSVNSPHEQFF
once TRBD1 TRBJ1-2 TRBV30 TGTGCCTGGAGTCCCGGACAGGGGGCTGGCTACACCTTC CAWSPGQGAGYTF
. . TRBJ1-4 TRBV28 TGTGCCAGCGCACAGGGTAGGGATGAAAAACTGTTTTTT CASAQGRDEKLFF
. . TRBJ1-1 TRBV24-1 TGTGCCACCAGTCTTCGGGCTGAAGCTTTCTTT CATSLRAEAFF
. . TRBJ1-2 TRBV7-9 TGTGCCAGCAGCCTCGGTTGGGGGGGCTATGGCTACACCTTC CASSLGWGGYGYTF
. TRBD1 TRBJ1-1 TRBV3-1/TRBV3-2 TGTGCCAGCAGTCGGACAGGGGGCATTGAAGCTTTCTTT CASSRTGGIEAFF
once TRBD1 TRBJ2-7 TRBV11-1 TGTGCCAGCAGCTTCGGACAGGCAGAGATATACGAGCAGTACTTC CASSFGQAEIYEQYF
few . TRBJ2-1 TRBV7-7 TGTGCCAGCAGCCCTACTAGTACCAATGAGCAGTTCTTC CASSPTSTNEQFF
. TRBD1 TRBJ2-7 TRBV13 TGTGCCAGTGGGCGAGGACAGGGGGTATACGAGCAGTACTTC CASGRGQGVYEQYF
. . TRBJ1-4 TRBV3-1/TRBV3-2 TGTGCCAGCAGCCTCGAGCAGGCAACTAATGAAAAACTGTTTTTT CASSLEQATNEKLFF
once TRBD1 TRBJ2-7 TRBV7-2 TGTGCCAGCAGCATCGCCGGGACAGGGGCTTACGAGCAGTACTTC CASSIAGTGAYEQYF
few . TRBJ1-5 TRBV28 TGTGCCACCAACGGGGGCAATCAGCCCCAGCATTTT CATNGGNQPQHF
. TRBD2 TRBJ2-1 TRBV10-3 TGTGCCATCAGCAACGGACTAGCGGGGGTATACAATGAGCAGTTCTTC CAISNGLAGVYNEQFF
. TRBD2 TRBJ2-7 TRBV7-2 TGTGCCAGCAGCCTATTAGCGGGAGTGGCCTACGAGCAGTACTTC CASSLLAGVAYEQYF
. . TRBJ1-1 TRBV19 TGTGCCAGTAGTATAGCCCCCCTCTACTCGAAGAACACTGAAGCTTTCTTT CASSIAPLYSKNTEAFF
. TRBD1 TRBJ1-3 TRBV5-1 TGCGCCAGCAGCTTGGACCCCGGGACAGGGGATCTCTCTGGAAACACCATATATTTT CASSLDPGTGDLSGNTIYF
once . TRBJ1-1 TRBV5-4 TGTGCCAGCAGCTTGTCCGGGGAATACACTGAAGCTTTCTTT CASSLSGEYTEAFF